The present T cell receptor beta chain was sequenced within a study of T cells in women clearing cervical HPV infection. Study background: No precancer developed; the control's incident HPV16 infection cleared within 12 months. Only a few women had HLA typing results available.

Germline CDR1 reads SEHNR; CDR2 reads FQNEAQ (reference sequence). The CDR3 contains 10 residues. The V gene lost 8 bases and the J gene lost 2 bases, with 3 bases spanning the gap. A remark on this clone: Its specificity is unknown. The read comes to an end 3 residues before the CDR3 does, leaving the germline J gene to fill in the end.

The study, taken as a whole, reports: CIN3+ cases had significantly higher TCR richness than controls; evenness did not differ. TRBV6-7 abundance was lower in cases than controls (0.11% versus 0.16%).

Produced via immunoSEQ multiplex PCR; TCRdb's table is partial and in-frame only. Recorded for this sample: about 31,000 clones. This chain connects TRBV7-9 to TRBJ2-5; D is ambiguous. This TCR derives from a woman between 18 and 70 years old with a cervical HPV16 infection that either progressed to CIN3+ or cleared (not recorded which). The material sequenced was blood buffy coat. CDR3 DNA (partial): TGTGCCAGCTCTCAAGAGACC. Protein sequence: CASSQET. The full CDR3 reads CASSQETQYF.